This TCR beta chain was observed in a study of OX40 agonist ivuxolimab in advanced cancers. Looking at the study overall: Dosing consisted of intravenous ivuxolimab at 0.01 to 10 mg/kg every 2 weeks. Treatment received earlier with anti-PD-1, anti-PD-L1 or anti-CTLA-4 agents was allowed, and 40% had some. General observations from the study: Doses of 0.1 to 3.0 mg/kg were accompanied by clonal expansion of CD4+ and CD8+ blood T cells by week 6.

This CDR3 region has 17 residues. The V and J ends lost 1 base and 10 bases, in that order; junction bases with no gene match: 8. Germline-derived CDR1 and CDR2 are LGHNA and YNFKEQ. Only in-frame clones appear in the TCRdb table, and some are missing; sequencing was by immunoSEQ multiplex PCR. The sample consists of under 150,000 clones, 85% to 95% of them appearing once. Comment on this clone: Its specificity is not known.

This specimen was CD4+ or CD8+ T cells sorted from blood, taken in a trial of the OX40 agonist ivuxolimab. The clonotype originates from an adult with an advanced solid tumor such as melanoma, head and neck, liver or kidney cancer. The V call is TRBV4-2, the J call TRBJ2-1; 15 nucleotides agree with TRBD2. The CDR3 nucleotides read TGTGCCAGCAGCCAAGGGGGACTAGCGGGAGGCGCGGGAGAGCAGTTCTTC. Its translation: CASSQGGLAGGAGEQFF.